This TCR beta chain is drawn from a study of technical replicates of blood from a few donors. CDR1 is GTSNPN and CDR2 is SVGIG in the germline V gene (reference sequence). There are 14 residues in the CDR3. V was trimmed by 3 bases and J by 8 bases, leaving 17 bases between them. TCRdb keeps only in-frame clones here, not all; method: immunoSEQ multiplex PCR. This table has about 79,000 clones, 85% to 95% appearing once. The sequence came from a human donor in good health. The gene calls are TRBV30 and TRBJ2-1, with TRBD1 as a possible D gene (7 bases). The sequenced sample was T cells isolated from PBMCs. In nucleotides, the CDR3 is TGTGCCTGGAGGGAGGGGACAGTCGCCCATGAGCAGTTCTTC. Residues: CAWREGTVAHEQFF.